The sequence of this T cell receptor beta chain was determined in a study of T cells after yellow fever vaccination (dated by TCRdb to about 2019). The study in broad terms: Libraries from fractions with low cell numbers were prepared with the SMART-Seq v4 Ultra Low Input RNA kit. To follow T-cell clones before and after both primary and booster YFV17D yellow fever vaccination, bulk TCR alpha and beta repertoires underwent longitudinal sequencing. Two healthy male donors made up the cohort, one aged 18 to 30 years and the other aged 30 to 40 years. Bulk PBMC replicates and cell subsets were isolated from blood drawn at multiple timepoints before and after both primary and secondary immunization. Results the study describes overall, beyond this receptor: After the booster, most of the clones that had expanded following primary vaccination were detected again (almost 98% of CD4 and around 88% of CD8), which suggests that memory was broadly maintained. Because abundant contaminating clonotypes from the bulk population could be contained in FACS-sorted repertoires, computational filtering was required. The study included only two donors, which limits how far the findings can be generalized. A small fraction of clonotypes showed up in both the CD4 and CD8 compartments, probably as a result of convergent recombination. The secondary T-cell response was found to be weaker but faster than the primary response, with a peak reached on day 5 rather than on day 15.

The run used an Illumina NovaSeq 6000. TCR cDNA was synthesized by 5'RACE template switching, which introduced a universal primer site and unique molecular identifiers. cDNA synthesis was primed from both the TCR alpha and TCR beta constant segments. Two PCR steps were used to amplify libraries, with sample barcodes and sequencing adapters being added in the second step. Sequencing of libraries was performed on Illumina HiSeq 2500 (2x100 bp) or NovaSeq (2x150 bp). Processing in the source paper ran as follows. Reads were demultiplexed and collapsed into UMI consensus sequences with MIGEC, and V(D)J alignment was performed with MiXCR. Using edgeR on replicate PBMC samples, clonotypes were called vaccine-responding if FDR was below 0.01 and the log2 fold change was above 5 up to day 15. Bulk clonotypes were assigned CD4 or CD8 identity according to which sequenced CD4 or CD8 repertoire held them at higher abundance. TCRdb reprocessed the public reads (quality trimming at Q25 with fastp, clone calling with MiXCR) and kept in-frame beta chains. Rows with one shared CDR3 protein collapse into an entry with the most common genes and DNA. For this entry, the V and J calls and clone size follow TCRdb and not the study's own pipeline. The sample contains 300,000 to 350,000 distinct CDR3 sequences, around 4.4% of them found a single time. Of the sample, 15% to 20% is held by the ten largest clones.

The meaning of the sample's treatment or condition label: live attenuated yellow fever vaccine strain. At every blood-draw timepoint, two biological replicates of bulk PBMCs were collected. A standard Ficoll-Paque protocol was used to isolate PBMCs from peripheral blood. RNA was extracted with TriZol from bulk PBMCs, CD4 and CD8 fractions, and dextramer-positive and dextramer-negative fractions. V is clipped by 3 bases and J by 0 bases, and the sequence between their germline boundaries is 9 bases long. From the cysteine through the phenylalanine, the CDR3 covers 15 amino acids. Only the CDR3 region is kept as DNA, spanning 45 bases read in frame from base 1. In the germline V gene (reference sequence), CDR1 corresponds to LNHDA and CDR2 to SQIVND. As concerns this clonotype: Its antigen has not been determined. No quality values exist for individual bases; no much larger clone is one base distant.

Rearrangement joined TRBV19 to TRBJ2-1; the D gene lacks a confident call. Sample: PBMCs, taken 15 days after the yellow fever booster vaccination. This TCR derives from a man younger than 30 who received the YFV17D yellow fever vaccine. The CDR3 reads as follows: CASSIGPFSYNEQFF. In nucleotide form, the sequence is TGTGCCAGTAGTATTGGTCCATTCTCCTACAATGAGCAGTTCTTC.